This TCR beta chain was sequenced for a study of human T cells and chemical hapten exposure. On this clonotype: Its target is unknown.

Time point specified: patch test 2, 6 weeks after DPC sensitization. Treatment described: therapeutic diphenylcyclopropenone sensitization with weekly scalp DPC. TCRdb processed the RACE reads anew with MiXCR; each CDR3 protein has one entry. The table shows tens of thousands of distinct CDR3 sequences, with roughly a tenth occurring only once. Study conclusions and caveats: Expanded TCRs grouped into significantly more large CDR3 similarity clusters than controls produced. It should be noted that donors had alopecia, so their immune response may differ from healthy people's.

Trimming at V came to 5 bases and at J to 0 bases, leaving 10 bases not matched to a gene. The CDR3 is 16 residues long. The V gene's germline CDR1 is DFQATT and CDR2 SNEGSKA (reference sequence). Here the sequenced sample was whole blood, taken in connection with sensitization to the hapten diphenylcyclopropenone (DPC). The chain uses TRBV20-1 and TRBJ2-1, with 7 bases aligning to TRBD2. This receptor was taken from a woman between 25 and 40 years old with alopecia areata. Some clones in this sample may be carry-over from other donors' samples. The CDR3 DNA follows: TGCAGTGCTGCCCGGTGGCCTAGCGGCTCCTACAATGAGCAGTTCTTC. It yields the protein CSAARWPSGSYNEQFF.